The 22 T cell receptor beta chains below were found in one sample sequenced in a study of siplizumab effects on memory and regulatory T cells. The repertoire was sequenced with immunoSEQ multiplex PCR; TCRdb's copy has only in-frame clones and lacks some. The data contain over 85,000 clones, around 95% of them singletons. The sequenced sample was naive CD4+ T cells sorted from blood. These receptors originate from a human donor in good health.

The chain recombines TRBV19 with TRBJ1-5; no firm D call. This CDR3 has 13 amino acids. The V gene's germline CDR1 is LNHDA and CDR2 SQIVND (reference sequence). The ends were cut back, 5 bases at V and 0 bases at J, with 5 bases in the middle. CDR3 DNA: TGTGCCAGTAGTTGGGATAGCAATCAGCCCCAGCATTTT. This codes for CASSWDSNQPQHF.

On this clone itself: Other DNA sequences in the same sample also yield this CDR3. The J gene is TRBJ2-2, the V gene TRBV4-3, with D unclear. This CDR3 has 15 residues. The germline gives CDR1 LGHNA, CDR2 YSLEER. Trimming removed 0 bases at V and 1 base at J, with 6 bases between. Here the CDR3 reads CASSQEAGNTGELFF. DNA of the CDR3: TGCGCCAGCAGCCAAGAAGCAGGGAACACCGGGGAGCTGTTTTTT.

The rearrangement joins TRBV11-2 to TRBJ1-2; TRBD1 matches 8 bases. The CDR3 runs 15 residues. Losses at the gene ends were 1 base for V and 4 bases for J; bases not matched to a gene: 5. From germline, CDR1 is SGHAT and CDR2 FQNNGV. The CDR3 here is CASSLGATGGYGYTF. CDR3 coding DNA: TGTGCCAGCAGCTTAGGTGCTACAGGGGGCTATGGCTACACCTTC.

The gene calls are TRBV2 and TRBJ2-7; TRBD2 matches at 7 bases. Germline loops: CDR1 SNHLY, CDR2 FYNNEI. The V and J ends lost 4 bases and 2 bases, in that order; junction bases with no gene match: 2. The CDR3 totals 13 residues. The CDR3 sequence is CASSGGGPYEQYF. The CDR3 nucleotides read TGTGCCAGCAGTGGGGGGGGTCCCTACGAGCAGTACTTC.

As DNA, the CDR3 is TGCAGCGCAAGGGGAGGGGAACTTAATTCACCCCTCCACTTT. Encoded protein: CSARGGELNSPLHF. The genes are TRBV29-1 and TRBJ1-6; TRBD1 might be the D (5 bases). Germline CDR1 is SQVTM and CDR2 is ANQGSEA. This CDR3 is 14 amino acids long. V lost 7 bases to trimming and J lost 6 bases, with 16 bases between them.

The V gene is TRBV5-1, the J gene TRBJ2-5; the D gene is possibly TRBD1 (5 bases). Trimming removed 3 bases from V and 0 bases from J, with 9 bases in between. This CDR3 contains 14 residues. CDR1 is SGHRS and CDR2 is YFSETQ in the germline V gene. The CDR3 bases are TGCGCCAGCAGCTGGCAGGGTTACCAAGAGACCCAGTACTTC. This sequence encodes CASSWQGYQETQYF.

The gene calls are TRBV27 and TRBJ1-1, with D perhaps matching TRBD1 (5 bases). CDR1 and CDR2 from the germline V gene are MNHEY and SMNVEV (reference sequence). V was clipped by 3 bases and J by 2 bases, with 10 bases between them. The CDR3 has 14 amino acids. This CDR3 reads CASSFSRVNTEAFF. The CDR3 DNA reads as TGTGCCAGCAGTTTTAGCAGGGTTAACACTGAAGCTTTCTTT.

V and J are TRBV30 and TRBJ2-7, with D possibly being TRBD2 (6 bases). Germline loops: CDR1 GTSNPN, CDR2 SVGIG (reference sequence). The CDR3 covers 14 residues. The V gene lost 1 base and the J gene lost 3 bases, with 13 bases spanning the gap. CDR3 protein: CAWSDRRGNYEQYF. CDR3 sequence (DNA): TGTGCCTGGAGTGACCGGCGGGGAAACTACGAGCAGTACTTC. The entire variable domain, with the rest obtained from reference TRBV30 and TRBJ2-7, is as follows: SQTIHQWPATLVQPVGSPLSLECTVEGTSNPNLYWYRQAAGRGLQLLFYSVGIGQISSEVPQNLSASRPQDRQFILSSKKLLLSDSGFYLCAWSDRRGNYEQYFGPGTRLTVT.

The chain uses TRBV7-2 and TRBJ2-3; D not certain. The CDR3 covers 11 residues. Trimming pared 6 bases from V and 6 bases from J, leaving 7 bases between. The germline CDR1 and CDR2 sequences are SGHTA and FQGNSA. The CDR3 DNA reads as TGTGCCAGCAGTATTTCCGATACGCAGTATTTT. Translated, it gives CASSISDTQYF.

There are a few counts of this clone. The chain recombines TRBV2 with TRBJ1-5; maybe TRBD1 (5 bases). The CDR3 contains 14 residues. CDR1 is SNHLY, CDR2 FYNNEI, per germline. The V end lost 3 bases, the J end lost 7 bases, and 13 bases lay between the germline ends. The CDR3, as DNA: TGTGCCAGCAGTGACGTCAGGGAATCGCAGCCCCAGCATTTT. This codes for CASSDVRESQPQHF.

V usage is TRBV11-2 and J usage is TRBJ2-3; D gene uncertain. V was shortened by 3 bases and J by 2 bases, with 21 bases between the two germline ends. In germline, CDR1 is SGHAT, CDR2 FQNNGV. This CDR3 has 18 residues. The CDR3 here is CASSFGQLPPYFTDTQYF. Here the CDR3 DNA reads TGTGCCAGCAGCTTCGGGCAGCTACCTCCTTACTTCACAGATACGCAGTATTTT.

V and J are TRBV5-1 and TRBJ2-3; 7 bases line up with TRBD2. The germline V gene encodes CDR1 SGHRS and CDR2 YFSETQ. The CDR3 has 15 amino acids. Trimming cost V 0 bases and J 4 bases; bases outside gene matches: 5. The CDR3 DNA reads TGCGCCAGCAGCTTGGAGCGGGGAGGGGCAGATACGCAGTATTTT. Protein sequence: CASSLERGGADTQYF.

This chain connects TRBV7-3 to TRBJ1-1, with 11 bases lining up with TRBD1. With V trimmed by 3 bases and J by 3 bases, 0 bases remained unmatched. CDR3 length: 14 amino acids. Germline CDR1 and CDR2: SGHTA and FQGTGA. The chain's CDR3 is CASSLDRGHTEAFF. CDR3 in DNA: TGTGCCAGCAGCTTGGACAGGGGGCACACTGAAGCTTTCTTT.

This chain connects TRBV5-6 to TRBJ2-7; 12 bases fit TRBD2. Per germline, CDR1 SGHDT and CDR2 YYEEEE. The CDR3 totals 15 residues. J gave up 3 bases and V 4 bases, and 5 bases lay outside the gene matches. The CDR3 reads CASSRETSGGYEQYF. Written as DNA, the CDR3 is TGTGCCAGCAGCCGGGAGACTAGCGGGGGCTACGAGCAGTACTTC.

This clone was observed a single time. The genes are TRBV5-8 and TRBJ1-2, with 10 positions matching TRBD1. The germline V gene encodes CDR1 SGHTS and CDR2 YDEGEE. The CDR3 spans 13 residues. The J segment lost 10 bases and the V segment lost 4 bases, leaving 7 bases of the junction unmatched. The DNA of the CDR3 is TGTGCCAGCAGCCGCCGGGACAGGGGTTTCTACACCTTC. As protein: CASSRRDRGFYTF.

The chain carries TRBV7-3 and TRBJ2-2; D call uncertain. Germline V lookup: CDR1 SGHTA, CDR2 FQGTGA. The CDR3 has 16 residues. Between the trimmed V and J ends, which lost 2 bases and 0 bases, there was a span of 10 bases. This CDR3 is CASSLVTFANTGELFF. CDR3 nucleotides: TGTGCCAGCAGCTTAGTAACTTTCGCGAACACCGGGGAGCTGTTTTTT. Full variable domain (remainder filled in from reference TRBV7-3 and TRBJ2-2): GAGVSQTPSNKVTEKGKYVELRCDPISGHTALYWYRQSLGQGPEFLIYFQGTGAADDSGLPNDRFFAVRPEGSVSTLKIQRTERGDSAVYLCASSLVTFANTGELFFGEGSRLTVL.

The sample holds one count of this clone. This chain connects TRBV11-3 to TRBJ1-6, with D possibly being TRBD1 (6 bases). V lost 0 bases to trimming and J lost 7 bases, with 19 bases between them. Germline V lookup: CDR1 SGHNT, CDR2 YENEEA. CDR3 length: 18 amino acids. The CDR3 is CASSLDAATEGGNSPLHF. Here the CDR3 DNA reads TGTGCCAGCAGCTTAGATGCCGCTACGGAAGGGGGGAATTCACCCCTCCACTTT.

The chain carries TRBV6-1 and TRBJ2-1, with TRBD2 matching 8 bases. The CDR3 has 16 amino acids. V shed 0 bases and J 3 bases; nucleotides not matched to a gene: 4. Per the germline V gene, CDR1 is MNHNS and CDR2 is SASEGT. CDR3 protein: CASSEARSGSYNEQFF. Here the CDR3 DNA reads TGTGCCAGCAGTGAAGCGAGGAGCGGGAGCTACAATGAGCAGTTCTTC.

The gene calls are TRBV27 and TRBJ2-7, with TRBD1 identical over 8 bases. Germline V gives CDR1 MNHEY, CDR2 SMNVEV (reference sequence). Germline trimming cut 5 bases from V and 1 base from J; bases unmatched to any gene: 7. CDR3 length equals 15 residues. CDR3 in DNA: TGTGCCAGCAGTCGCAGCGACAGGGGATCCTACGAGCAGTACTTC. This gives the protein CASSRSDRGSYEQYF.

V usage is TRBV9 and J usage is TRBJ2-1; weak D call: TRBD2 (7 bases). This CDR3 comprises 14 residues. Germline V gives CDR1 SGDLS, CDR2 YYNGEE. V gave up 3 bases and J gave up 5 bases, with 12 bases separating them. The DNA for the CDR3 is TGTGCCAGCAGCGCCGGCGGGGGCCACAATGAGCAGTTCTTC. Protein: CASSAGGGHNEQFF.

This chain links TRBV11-3 with TRBJ1-4; D is uncertain. The germline V gene encodes CDR1 SGHNT and CDR2 YENEEA. The CDR3 is 17 amino acids. Trimming removed 0 bases from V and 3 bases from J, with 14 bases in between. The CDR3 region is CASSLEERPGPNEKLFF. CDR3 coding DNA: TGTGCCAGCAGCTTAGAAGAACGTCCGGGTCCTAATGAAAAACTGTTTTTT.

This clone has just a few counts. The chain joins TRBV5-6 to TRBJ1-5; D uncertain. Trimming removed 2 bases from V and 0 bases from J, with 3 bases in between. Per the germline V gene, CDR1 is SGHDT and CDR2 is YYEEEE. The CDR3 runs to 13 residues. The CDR3 region is CASSLTSNQPQHF. The CDR3 DNA is TGTGCCAGCAGCTTAACTAGCAATCAGCCCCAGCATTTT. Using reference TRBV5-6 and TRBJ1-5 for the parts outside the CDR3, the full variable domain is DAGVTQSPTHLIKTRGQQVTLRCSPKSGHDTVSWYQQALGQGPQFIFQYYEEEERQRGNFPDRFSGHQFPNYSSELNVNALLLGDSALYLCASSLTSNQPQHFGDGTRLSIL.